This TCR beta chain appears in the sequencing data of a study of blood T cell repertoires in COVID-19. Trimming removed 0 bases from V and 0 bases from J, with 11 bases in between. The CDR3 covers 16 residues. The V gene's germline CDR1 is LGHNA and CDR2 YSLEER. This clone was picked up a small number of times. Assay used: immunoSEQ multiplex PCR; TCRdb lists only in-frame clones, some missing. The sample carries roughly 250,000 clones, about four fifths recorded once. Specimen: PBMCs or T cells enriched from blood (not recorded which). This clonotype was sampled from a woman in her thirties or forties who had been exposed to COVID-19. The chain links TRBV4-3 to TRBJ1-1; D ambiguous. The CDR3 DNA sequence: TGCGCCAGCAGCCAAGATATCGGGGTTATGAACACTGAAGCTTTCTTT. Encoded protein: CASSQDIGVMNTEAFF.